This passage covers 20 T cell receptor beta chains from one sample sequenced in a study of cytomegalovirus exposure and HLA in healthy donors. TCRdb's table, derived via immunoSEQ multiplex PCR, lists solely in-frame clones and lacks some. Of 150,000 to 200,000 clones listed, approximately 86% are singletons. The sequencing sample was made of PBMCs. The receptors come from a man aged 25-45 years in good health and CMV-seropositive.

Here the CDR3 reads CSVPGQTSYEQYF. In DNA, the CDR3 is TGCAGCGTTCCGGGACAGACCTCCTACGAGCAGTACTTC. The chain links TRBV29-1 to TRBJ2-7; 7 bases align to TRBD1. This CDR3 comprises 13 residues. Per germline, CDR1 SQVTM and CDR2 ANQGSEA. V shed 5 bases, J shed 0 bases, and the junction held 4 bases outside the gene matches.

V is TRBV19 and J is TRBJ2-1, with 11 bases identical to TRBD2. The germline V gene has CDR1 LNHDA and CDR2 SQIVND (reference sequence). Trimming took 3 bases from V and 3 from J; bases not matched to a gene: 1. The CDR3 is made up of 15 amino acids. The CDR3 sequence is CASSMTSGDYNEQFF. The CDR3 nucleotides read TGTGCCAGTAGTATGACTAGCGGGGACTACAATGAGCAGTTCTTC.

The chain joins TRBV7-6 to TRBJ2-3, with D maybe TRBD2 (5 bases). V was shortened by 1 base and J by 1 base, with 9 bases between the two germline ends. Germline V gene data show CDR1 as SGHVS and CDR2 as FNYEAQ. This CDR3 has 15 residues. The CDR3 DNA reads TGTGCCAGCAGCTTAGATTGGCGGGGCACAGATACGCAGTATTTT. This sequence encodes CASSLDWRGTDTQYF.

V gene TRBV27 combines with J gene TRBJ2-7; TRBD1 agrees at 9 bases. The trim removed 6 bases at V and 5 bases at J, leaving 5 bases unmatched. This CDR3 has 13 residues. CDR1 and CDR2 from the germline V gene are MNHEY and SMNVEV (reference sequence). CDR3 DNA sequence: TGTGCCAGCAGATCCGGGACAGGGAACGAGCAGTACTTC. This gives the protein CASRSGTGNEQYF.

The chain links TRBV4-3 to TRBJ1-2, with TRBD1 matching 11 bases. Germline V CDR1 and CDR2: LGHNA, YSLEER. With V trimmed by 1 base and J by 4 bases, 2 bases remained unmatched. The CDR3 length is 15 residues. This chain's CDR3 is CASSQGTGGFYGYTF. CDR3 nucleotide sequence: TGCGCCAGCAGCCAAGGGACAGGGGGCTTCTATGGCTACACCTTC.

This chain joins TRBV10-2 and TRBJ1-2; D perhaps matches TRBD1 (5 bases). Germline-derived CDR1 and CDR2 are WSHSY and SAAADI. V lost 3 bases to trimming and J lost 11 bases, with 19 bases between them. The CDR3 totals 14 residues. The CDR3 DNA sequence: TGCGCCAGCAGTGAAATCTTTGGCAGGGTCGCATACACCTTC. It is translated as CASSEIFGRVAYTF.

This chain uses TRBV7-9 with TRBJ1-2, with D hard to call. V lost 5 bases to trimming and J lost 6 bases, with 16 bases between them. The CDR3 runs to 14 residues. In germline, CDR1 is SEHNR, CDR2 FQNEAQ (reference sequence). The CDR3 spells CASSAPSEGHGYTF. CDR3 in DNA: TGTGCCAGCAGCGCCCCGTCGGAGGGCCATGGCTACACCTTC.

V usage is TRBV7-6 and J usage is TRBJ2-3, with 10 bases lining up with TRBD2. This CDR3 has 16 residues. Per germline, CDR1 SGHVS and CDR2 FNYEAQ. After removal of 7 bases from V and 2 bases from J, the junction contained 9 bases not matched to a gene. CDR3 sequence: CASTHWLAGDTDTQYF. CDR3 DNA: TGTGCCAGCACCCACTGGCTAGCGGGAGACACAGATACGCAGTATTTT.

This clone showed up just once. The chain links TRBV29-1 to TRBJ2-7; D is possibly TRBD2 (5 bases). The CDR3 has 14 residues. Germline lookup yields CDR1 SQVTM and CDR2 ANQGSEA. DNA for the CDR3: TGCAGTACTACCGGAGGCGAAAGCTCCTACGAGCAGTACTTC. Translating gives CSTTGGESSYEQYF.

V and J are TRBV29-1 and TRBJ2-7; 8 nucleotides line up with TRBD1. This CDR3 has 12 amino acids. Germline V CDR1 and CDR2: SQVTM, ANQGSEA. The V and J ends lost 6 bases and 5 bases, in that order; junction bases with no gene match: 6. CDR3 DNA sequence: TGCAGCGTGTCACAGGGGGGTCACGAGCAGTACTTC. Its translation: CSVSQGGHEQYF.

The CDR3 protein is CASSFGQGNGYTF. The CDR3 DNA sequence: TGTGCCAGCAGTTTTGGACAGGGGAATGGCTACACCTTC. The chain recombines TRBV6-6 with TRBJ1-2, with 9 nucleotides matching TRBD1. V shed 4 bases, J shed 6 bases, and the junction held 3 bases outside the gene matches. The CDR3 runs 13 residues. In germline, CDR1 is MNHNY, CDR2 SVGAGI (reference sequence).

The chain is built from TRBV5-4 and TRBJ1-2; 10 positions match TRBD1. V dropped 0 bases and J dropped 12; count of bases not matched to a gene: 8. Germline V gene data show CDR1 as SGHNT and CDR2 as YYREEE (reference sequence). The CDR3 extends over 14 amino acids. Written as DNA, the CDR3 is TGTGCCAGCAGCTTGGAGACAGGGGGCGAGATAAACACCTTC. Translation gives CASSLETGGEINTF.

The chain is built from TRBV6-5 and TRBJ1-4; TRBD1 might be the D (6 bases). V dropped 5 bases and J dropped 7 bases, with 17 bases sitting between them. Germline CDR1 and CDR2: MNHEY and SVGAGI. The CDR3 is 15 residues long. The CDR3 loop reads CASSTYRETGEKLFF. CDR3 coding DNA: TGTGCCAGCAGTACATACAGGGAGACGGGTGAAAAACTGTTTTTT.

The chain couples TRBV4-3 to TRBJ1-2, with D possibly TRBD1 on 6 matching bases. The CDR3 consists of 18 residues. The V end was cut by 0 bases, the J end by 5 bases, with 22 bases between. CDR1 LGHNA and CDR2 YSLEER come from the germline V gene. This CDR3 is CASSQDTGQTGFGYGYTF. CDR3 DNA sequence: TGCGCCAGCAGCCAAGATACGGGGCAAACAGGGTTCGGGTATGGCTACACCTTC.

This rearrangement joins TRBV11-2 to TRBJ2-3, with TRBD2 matching over 7 bases. The CDR3 sequence is 16 residues long. Trimming cost V 6 bases and J 6 bases; bases outside gene matches: 15. Per the germline V gene, CDR1 is SGHAT and CDR2 is FQNNGV. This CDR3 reads CASSYPRGGGRDTQYF. Here the CDR3 DNA reads TGTGCCAGCAGTTACCCCCGTGGGGGGGGAAGGGATACGCAGTATTTT. Supplemented by reference TRBV11-2 and TRBJ2-3, the full variable domain reads EAGVAQSPRYKIIEKRQSVAFWCNPISGHATLYWYQQILGQGPKLLIQFQNNGVVDDSQLPKDRFSAERLKGVDSTLKIQPAKLEDSAVYLCASSYPRGGGRDTQYFGPGTRLTVL.

In the case of this clone: The junction differs from germline at one of its ends, possibly a read error. The chain recombines TRBV27 with TRBJ2-2; 9 nucleotides align to TRBD1. CDR1 and CDR2 (germline): MNHEY, SMNVEV (reference sequence). This CDR3 has 16 residues. The CDR3 coding sequence is TGTGCCAGCAGTTTCCCGGGACAGGGAGAACACCGGGGAGCTGTTTTT. Amino acids: CASSFPGQGEHRGAVF.

This chain joins TRBV2 and TRBJ2-3; 8 positions match TRBD2. V shed 8 bases, J shed 2 bases, and the junction held 9 bases outside the gene matches. The CDR3 consists of 15 residues. Germline values: CDR1 SNHLY, CDR2 FYNNEI. CDR3 amino acids: CASSIGAGDTDTQYF. The CDR3 bases are TGTGCCAGCTCCATTGGAGCGGGGGACACAGATACGCAGTATTTT.

The rearrangement uses TRBV6-6 and TRBJ1-3; TRBD1 matches at 7 bases. Germline V gene sequence: CDR1 MNHNY, CDR2 SVGAGI (reference sequence). The CDR3 loop spans 15 amino acids. Trimming cost V 6 bases and J 4 bases; bases outside gene matches: 9. CDR3 region: CASRPDRAEGNTIYF. CDR3 DNA: TGTGCCAGCAGACCCGACAGGGCGGAGGGAAACACCATATATTTT.

In this sample, this clone turned up once. This chain uses TRBV7-2 with TRBJ1-5; D is possibly TRBD1 (6 bases). The CDR3 sequence is 14 residues long. Trimming pared 1 base from V and 7 bases from J, leaving 11 bases between. Germline CDR1 and CDR2: SGHTA and FQGNSA. CDR3 in DNA: TGTGCCAGCAGCTTAGGGGGGGGCAGGCAGCCCCAGCATTTT. It specifies CASSLGGGRQPQHF.

This clone is deemed medium-sized (0.01 to 0.1%). Other DNA sequences from this sample encode an identical CDR3 as well. The chain carries TRBV6-4 and TRBJ2-3; the match to TRBD2 covers 10 bases. Germline-derived CDR1 and CDR2 are MRHNA and SNTAGT. This CDR3 is built from 16 residues. V lost 0 bases, J lost 2 bases, and 2 bases stayed unmatched. In DNA, the CDR3 is TGTGCCAGCAGTGACTCGAGCGGGGGGGCCACAGATACGCAGTATTTT. This gives the protein CASSDSSGGATDTQYF.